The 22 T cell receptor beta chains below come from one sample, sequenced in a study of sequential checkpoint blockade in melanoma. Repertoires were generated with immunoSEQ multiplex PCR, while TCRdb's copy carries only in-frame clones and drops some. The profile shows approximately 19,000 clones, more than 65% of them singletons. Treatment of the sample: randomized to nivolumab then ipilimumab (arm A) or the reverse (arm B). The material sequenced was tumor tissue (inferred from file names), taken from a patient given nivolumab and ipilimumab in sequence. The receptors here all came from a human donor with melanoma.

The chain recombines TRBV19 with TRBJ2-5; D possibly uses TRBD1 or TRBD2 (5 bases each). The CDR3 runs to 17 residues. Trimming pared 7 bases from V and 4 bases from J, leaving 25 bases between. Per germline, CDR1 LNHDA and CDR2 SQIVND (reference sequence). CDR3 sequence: CASTSRKSQGGGETQYF. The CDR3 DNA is TGTGCCAGTACCTCGAGGAAGAGTCAGGGTGGAGGAGAGACCCAGTACTTC. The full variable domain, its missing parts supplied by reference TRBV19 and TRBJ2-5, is DGGITQSPKYLFRKEGQNVTLSCEQNLNHDAMYWYRQDPGQGLRLIYYSQIVNDFQKGDIAEGYSVSREKKESFPLTVTSAQKNPTAFYLCASTSRKSQGGGETQYFGPGTRLLVL.

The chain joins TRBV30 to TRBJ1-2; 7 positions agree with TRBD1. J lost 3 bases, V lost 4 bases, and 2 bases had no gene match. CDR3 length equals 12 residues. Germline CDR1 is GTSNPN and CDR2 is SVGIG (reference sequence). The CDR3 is CAWTGTDYGYTF. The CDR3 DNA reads TGTGCCTGGACCGGGACAGACTATGGCTACACCTTC.

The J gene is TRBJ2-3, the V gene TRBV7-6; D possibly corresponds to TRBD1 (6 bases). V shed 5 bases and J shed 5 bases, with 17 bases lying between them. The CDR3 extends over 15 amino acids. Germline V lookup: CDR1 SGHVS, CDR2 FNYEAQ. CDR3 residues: CASSQITGSEDTQYF. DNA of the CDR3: TGTGCCAGCAGCCAAATCACAGGGTCGGAAGATACGCAGTATTTT.

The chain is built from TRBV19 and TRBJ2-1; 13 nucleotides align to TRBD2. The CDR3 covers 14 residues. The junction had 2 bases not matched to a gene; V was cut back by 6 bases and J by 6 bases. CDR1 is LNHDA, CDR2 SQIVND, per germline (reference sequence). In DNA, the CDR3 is TGTGCCAGTAGATGGACTAGCGGGAGCAATGAGCAGTTCTTC. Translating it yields CASRWTSGSNEQFF.

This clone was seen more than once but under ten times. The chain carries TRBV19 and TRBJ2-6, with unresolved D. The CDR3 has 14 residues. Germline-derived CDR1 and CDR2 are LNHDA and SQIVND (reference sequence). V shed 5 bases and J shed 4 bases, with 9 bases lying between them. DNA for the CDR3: TGTGCCAGTAGTCGGCCTTCGGGGGCCAACGTCCTGACTTTC. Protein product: CASSRPSGANVLTF.

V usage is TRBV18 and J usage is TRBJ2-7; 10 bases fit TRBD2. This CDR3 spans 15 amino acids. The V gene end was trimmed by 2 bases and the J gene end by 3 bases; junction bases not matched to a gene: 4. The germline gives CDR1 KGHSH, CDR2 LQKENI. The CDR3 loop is CASSPIPSGGYEQYF. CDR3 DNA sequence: TGTGCCAGCTCACCAATCCCTAGCGGGGGCTACGAGCAGTACTTC.

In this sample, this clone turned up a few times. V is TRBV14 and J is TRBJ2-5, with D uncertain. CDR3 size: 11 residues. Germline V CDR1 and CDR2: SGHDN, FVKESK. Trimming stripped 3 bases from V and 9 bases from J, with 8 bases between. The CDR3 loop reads CASSQGGAQYF. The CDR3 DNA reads TGTGCCAGCAGCCAGGGCGGAGCCCAGTACTTC.

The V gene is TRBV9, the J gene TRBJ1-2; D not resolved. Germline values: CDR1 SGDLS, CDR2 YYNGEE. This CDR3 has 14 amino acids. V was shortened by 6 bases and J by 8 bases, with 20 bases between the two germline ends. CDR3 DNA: TGTGCCAGCATTCAAACGGACGAGCTCGGCGGCTACACCTTC. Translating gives CASIQTDELGGYTF.

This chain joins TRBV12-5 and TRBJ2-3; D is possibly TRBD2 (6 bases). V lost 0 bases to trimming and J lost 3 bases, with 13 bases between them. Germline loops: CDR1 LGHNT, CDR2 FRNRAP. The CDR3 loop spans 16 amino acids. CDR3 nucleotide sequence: TGTGCTAGTGGTTTGGTACGCGGGGCGGGGACAGATACGCAGTATTTT. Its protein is CASGLVRGAGTDTQYF. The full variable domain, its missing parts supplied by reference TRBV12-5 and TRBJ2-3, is DARVTQTPRHKVTEMGQEVTMRCQPILGHNTVFWYRQTMMQGLELLAYFRNRAPLDDSGMPKDRFSAEMPDATLATLKIQPSEPRDSAVYFCASGLVRGAGTDTQYFGPGTRLTVL.

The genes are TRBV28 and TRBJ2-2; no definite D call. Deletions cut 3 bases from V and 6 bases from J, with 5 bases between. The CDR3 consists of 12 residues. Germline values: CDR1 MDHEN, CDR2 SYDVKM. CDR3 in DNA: TGTGCCAGCAGTTTTAGACCCGGGGAGCTGTTTTTT. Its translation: CASSFRPGELFF.

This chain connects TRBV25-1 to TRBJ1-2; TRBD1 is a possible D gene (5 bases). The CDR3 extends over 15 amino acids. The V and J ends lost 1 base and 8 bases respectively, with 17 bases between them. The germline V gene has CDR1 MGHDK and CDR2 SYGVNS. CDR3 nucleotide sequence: TGTGCCAGCAGTGAATCAGGAAGGGGCCTTATCGGCTACACCTTC. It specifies CASSESGRGLIGYTF.

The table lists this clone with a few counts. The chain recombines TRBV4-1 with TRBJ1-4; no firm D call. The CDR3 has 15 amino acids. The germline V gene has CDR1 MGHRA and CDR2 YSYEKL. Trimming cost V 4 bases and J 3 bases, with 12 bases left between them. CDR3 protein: CASSPLGLPNEKLFF. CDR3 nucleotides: TGCGCCAGCAGCCCTCTGGGCCTCCCTAATGAAAAACTGTTTTTT.

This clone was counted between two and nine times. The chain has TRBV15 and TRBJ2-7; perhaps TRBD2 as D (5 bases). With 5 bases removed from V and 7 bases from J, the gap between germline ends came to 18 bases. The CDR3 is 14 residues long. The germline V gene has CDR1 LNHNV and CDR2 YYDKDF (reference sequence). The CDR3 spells CATSWAGMGVEQYF. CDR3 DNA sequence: TGTGCCACCAGCTGGGCAGGAATGGGAGTAGAGCAGTACTTC.

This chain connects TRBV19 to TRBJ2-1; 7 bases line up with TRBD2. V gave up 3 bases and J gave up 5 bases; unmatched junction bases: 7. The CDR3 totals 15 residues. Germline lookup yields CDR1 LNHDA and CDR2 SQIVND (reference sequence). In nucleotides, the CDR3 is TGTGCCAGTAGTATTCCTCCAGCGGGGAACAATGAGCAGTTCTTC. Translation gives CASSIPPAGNNEQFF.

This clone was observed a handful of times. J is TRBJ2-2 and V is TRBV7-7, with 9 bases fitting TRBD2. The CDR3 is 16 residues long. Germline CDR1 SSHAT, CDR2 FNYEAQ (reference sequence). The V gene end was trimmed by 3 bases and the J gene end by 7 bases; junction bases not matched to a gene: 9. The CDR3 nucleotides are TGTGCCAGCAGCTTGGGACTAGCAATGCTTGGCGGGGAGCTGTTTTTT. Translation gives CASSLGLAMLGGELFF.

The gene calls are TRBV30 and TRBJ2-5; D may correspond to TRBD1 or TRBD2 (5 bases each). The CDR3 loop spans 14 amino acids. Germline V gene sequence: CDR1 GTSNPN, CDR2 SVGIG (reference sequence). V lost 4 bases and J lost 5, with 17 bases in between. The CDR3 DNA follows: TGTGCCTGGACGCGAAGAGGGACCCCGGAGACCCAGTACTTC. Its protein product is CAWTRRGTPETQYF.

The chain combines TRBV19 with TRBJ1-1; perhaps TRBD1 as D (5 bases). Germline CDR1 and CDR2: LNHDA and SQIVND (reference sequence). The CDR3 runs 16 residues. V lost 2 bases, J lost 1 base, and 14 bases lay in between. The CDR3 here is CASSIPHGTRNTEAFF. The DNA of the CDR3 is TGTGCCAGTAGTATACCTCACGGGACGAGGAACACTGAAGCTTTCTTT. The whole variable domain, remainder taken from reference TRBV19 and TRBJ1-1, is DGGITQSPKYLFRKEGQNVTLSCEQNLNHDAMYWYRQDPGQGLRLIYYSQIVNDFQKGDIAEGYSVSREKKESFPLTVTSAQKNPTAFYLCASSIPHGTRNTEAFFGQGTRLTVV.

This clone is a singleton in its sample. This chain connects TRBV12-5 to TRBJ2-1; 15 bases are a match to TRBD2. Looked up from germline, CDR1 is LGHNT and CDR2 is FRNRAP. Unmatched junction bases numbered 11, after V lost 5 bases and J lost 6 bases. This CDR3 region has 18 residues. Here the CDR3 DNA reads TGTGCTAGTGGTCGCGGACTAGCGGGGGGGCCGGTGACCAATGAGCAGTTCTTC. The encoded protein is CASGRGLAGGPVTNEQFF.

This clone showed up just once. The CDR3 DNA sequence: TGTGCCAGTAGTACCGGACAGGGTTCGTTTTCTGGCTACACCTTC. As protein: CASSTGQGSFSGYTF. The chain carries TRBV19 and TRBJ1-2, with 8 bases matching TRBD1. The CDR3 runs 15 residues. Germline loops: CDR1 LNHDA, CDR2 SQIVND (reference sequence). Trimming removed 4 bases from V and 7 bases from J; junction bases left unmatched: 11.

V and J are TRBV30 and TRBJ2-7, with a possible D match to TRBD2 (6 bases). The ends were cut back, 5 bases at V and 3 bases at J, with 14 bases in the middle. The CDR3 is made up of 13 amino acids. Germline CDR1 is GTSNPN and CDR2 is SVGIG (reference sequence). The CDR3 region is CAWGGTSHYEQYF. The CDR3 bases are TGTGCCTGGGGGGGGACTTCCCACTACGAGCAGTACTTC.

CDR3 bases: TGTGCCAGTAGTATTACGGGGAACCCCTACGAGCAGTACTTC. This translates into CASSITGNPYEQYF. V usage is TRBV19 and J usage is TRBJ2-7; D perhaps matches TRBD2 (5 bases). The CDR3 has 14 amino acids. Germline CDR1 reads LNHDA; CDR2 reads SQIVND (reference sequence). The germline V and J ends were trimmed by 3 bases and 2 bases, with 11 bases remaining between them.

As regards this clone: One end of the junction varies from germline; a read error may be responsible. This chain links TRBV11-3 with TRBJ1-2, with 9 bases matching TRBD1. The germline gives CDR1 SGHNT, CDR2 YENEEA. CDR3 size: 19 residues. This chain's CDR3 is CASSLGGRGQGRIDYGYTF. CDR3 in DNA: TGTGCCAGCAGYTTAGGGGGCCGAGGACAGGGGAGGATTGACTATGGCTACACCTTC.